The sequence of this T cell receptor beta chain was determined in a study of OX40 agonist ivuxolimab in advanced cancers. Germline V gene data show CDR1 as MDHEN and CDR2 as SYDVKM. CDR3 length: 12 amino acids. V lost 4 bases, J lost 10 bases, and 13 bases lay in between. Assay: immunoSEQ multiplex PCR; the TCRdb copy retains only in-frame clones and omits some. The sample shows tens of thousands of clones, 80% to 90% of them seen only once. The sequence was obtained from an adult with an advanced solid tumor such as melanoma, head and neck, liver or kidney cancer. The chain employs TRBV28 and TRBJ1-1; D uncertain. The sequenced sample was CD4+ or CD8+ T cells sorted from blood, obtained in a trial of the OX40 agonist ivuxolimab. CDR3 protein: CASSYRQPVAFF. CDR3 DNA sequence: TGTGCCAGCAGTTACCGGCAGCCTGTAGCTTTCTTT. Together with reference TRBV28 and TRBJ1-1, the CDR3 gives the full variable domain: DVKVTQSSRYLVKRTGEKVFLECVQDMDHENMFWYRQDPGLGLRLIYFSYDVKMKEKGDIPEGYSVSREKKERFSLILESASTNQTSMYLCASSYRQPVAFFGQGTRLTVV.